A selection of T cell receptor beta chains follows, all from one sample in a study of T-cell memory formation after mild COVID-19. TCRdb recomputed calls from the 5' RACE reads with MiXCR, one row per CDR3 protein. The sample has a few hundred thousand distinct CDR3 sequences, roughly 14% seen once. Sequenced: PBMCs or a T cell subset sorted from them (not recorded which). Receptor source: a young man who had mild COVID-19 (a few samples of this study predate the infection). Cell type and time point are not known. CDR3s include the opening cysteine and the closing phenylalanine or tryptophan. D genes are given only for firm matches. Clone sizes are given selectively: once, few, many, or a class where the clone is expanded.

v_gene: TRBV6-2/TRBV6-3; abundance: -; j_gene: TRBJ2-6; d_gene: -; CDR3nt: TGTGCCAGCAGTTACGTGCTCTCTGGGGCCAACGTCCTGACTTTC; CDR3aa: CASSYVLSGANVLTF
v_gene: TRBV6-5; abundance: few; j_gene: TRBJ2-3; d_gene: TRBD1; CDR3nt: TGTGCCAGCAGTAACGATGGGACAGGCACAGATACGCAGTATTTT; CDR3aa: CASSNDGTGTDTQYF
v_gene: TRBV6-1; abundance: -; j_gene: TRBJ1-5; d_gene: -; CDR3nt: TGTGCCAGCAGTGAACGGACCCATAGCAATCAGCCCCAGCATTTT; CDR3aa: CASSERTHSNQPQHF
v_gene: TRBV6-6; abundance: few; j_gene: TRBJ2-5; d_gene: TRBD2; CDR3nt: TGTGCCAGCAGTTACTCGAGACTAGCGGGGGTCCAAGAGACCCAGTACTTC; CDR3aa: CASSYSRLAGVQETQYF
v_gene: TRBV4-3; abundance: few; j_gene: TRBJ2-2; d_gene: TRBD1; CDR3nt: TGCGCCAGCAGCCAAGATCAGGGGGTCACCGGGGAGCTGTTTTTT; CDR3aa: CASSQDQGVTGELFF
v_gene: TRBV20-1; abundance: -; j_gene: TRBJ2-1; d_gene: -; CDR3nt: TGCAGTGCTAGAGATCGAAGGAGGGGTCACAATGAGCAGTTCTTC; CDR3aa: CSARDRRRGHNEQFF
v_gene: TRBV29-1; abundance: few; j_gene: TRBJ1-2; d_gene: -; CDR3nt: TGCAGCGTTGAAGCGGCAGGGGATTACTATGGCTACACCTTC; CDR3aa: CSVEAAGDYYGYTF
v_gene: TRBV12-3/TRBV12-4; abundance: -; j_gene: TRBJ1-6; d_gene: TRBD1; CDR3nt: TGTGCCAGCAGTCGCGGGGGACAGGGGCTCGGGGGGTCACCCCTCCACTTT; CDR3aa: CASSRGGQGLGGSPLHF
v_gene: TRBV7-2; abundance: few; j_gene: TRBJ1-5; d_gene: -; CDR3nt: TGTGCCAGCAGCTTAGTCCGGCGGGAGCCCCAGCATTTT; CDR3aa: CASSLVRREPQHF
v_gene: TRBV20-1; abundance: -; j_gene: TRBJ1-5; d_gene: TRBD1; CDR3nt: TGCAGTGCCGCGACGGGAGGGACAGGGAGGAGCAATCAGCCCCAGCATTTT; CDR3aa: CSAATGGTGRSNQPQHF
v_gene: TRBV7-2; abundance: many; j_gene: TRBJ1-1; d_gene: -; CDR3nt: TGTGCCAGCAGCCCCCGGAACCGAATGAACACTGAAGCTTTCTTT; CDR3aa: CASSPRNRMNTEAFF
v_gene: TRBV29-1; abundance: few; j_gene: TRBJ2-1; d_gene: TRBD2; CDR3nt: TGCAGCGTATGGGGACTAGCGGGGATCGAGCAGTTCTTC; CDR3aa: CSVWGLAGIEQFF
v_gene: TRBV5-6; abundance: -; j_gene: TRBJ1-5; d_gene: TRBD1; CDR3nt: TGTGCCAGCAGCACCGGGACAGCATATCAGCCCCAGCATTTT; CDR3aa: CASSTGTAYQPQHF
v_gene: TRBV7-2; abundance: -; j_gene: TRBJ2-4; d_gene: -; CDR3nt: TGTGCCAGCAGCTTAGGGTCTGCCAAAAACATTCAGTACTTC; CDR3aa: CASSLGSAKNIQYF
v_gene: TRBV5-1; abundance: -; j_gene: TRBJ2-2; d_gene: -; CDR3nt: TGCGCCAGCAGCTTGTTGAACACAAACACCGGGGAGCTGTTTTTT; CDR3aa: CASSLLNTNTGELFF
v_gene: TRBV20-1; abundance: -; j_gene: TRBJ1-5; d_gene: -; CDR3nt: TGCAGTGCTAGAGGGTGGGAGGGCAATCAGCCCCAGCATTTT; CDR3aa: CSARGWEGNQPQHF
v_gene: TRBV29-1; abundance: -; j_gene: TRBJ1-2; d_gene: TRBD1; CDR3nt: TGCAGCGCAAGGACAGGGGACAGGGGGTATGGCTACACCTTC; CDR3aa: CSARTGDRGYGYTF
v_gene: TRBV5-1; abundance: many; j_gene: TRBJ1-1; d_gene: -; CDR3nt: TGCGCCAGCAGCTTGTGGGCAGGGCCCACTGAAGCTTTCTTT; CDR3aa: CASSLWAGPTEAFF
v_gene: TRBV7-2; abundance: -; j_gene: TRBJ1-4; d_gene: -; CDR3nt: TGTGCCAGCAGCCGCGACGCGCCGGGACTTCGACGGGAAAAACTGTTTTTT; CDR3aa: CASSRDAPGLRREKLFF
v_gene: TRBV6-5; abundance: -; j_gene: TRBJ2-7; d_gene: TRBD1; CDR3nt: TGTGCCAGCCGAAGACAGGGGGTCGTAGAGCAGTACTTC; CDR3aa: CASRRQGVVEQYF
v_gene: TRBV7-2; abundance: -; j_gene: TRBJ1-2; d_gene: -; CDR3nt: TGTGCCAGCAGACCGCGTGGCGGGTCCTATGGCTACACCTTC; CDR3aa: CASRPRGGSYGYTF
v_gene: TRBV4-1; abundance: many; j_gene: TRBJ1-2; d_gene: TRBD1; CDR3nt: TGCGCCAGCAGCCACCGTGATAGTAGGGTCGGACAGGGGCAGAACTATGGCTACACCTTC; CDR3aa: CASSHRDSRVGQGQNYGYTF
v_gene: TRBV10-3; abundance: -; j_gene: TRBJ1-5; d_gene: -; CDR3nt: TGTGCCATCTCGACCATTAATCAGCCCCAGCATTTT; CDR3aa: CAISTINQPQHF
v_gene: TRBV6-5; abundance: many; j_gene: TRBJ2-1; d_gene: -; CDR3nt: TGTGCCAGCAGATATGTTGGAGGCAATGAGCAGTTCTTC; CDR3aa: CASRYVGGNEQFF
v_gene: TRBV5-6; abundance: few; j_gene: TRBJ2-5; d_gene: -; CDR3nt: TGTGCCAGCAGCTCGCCAGGGTTTCGGGATCAGAAGACCCAGTACTTC; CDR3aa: CASSSPGFRDQKTQYF
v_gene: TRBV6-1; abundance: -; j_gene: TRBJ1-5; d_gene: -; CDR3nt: TGTGCTGCGGGGGGGCAGAACTATCAGCCCCAGCATTTT; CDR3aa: CAAGGQNYQPQHF
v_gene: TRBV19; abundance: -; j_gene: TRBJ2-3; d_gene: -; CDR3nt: TGTGCCAGTAGTATATCAGTTACTAGCACAGATACGCAGTATTTT; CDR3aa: CASSISVTSTDTQYF
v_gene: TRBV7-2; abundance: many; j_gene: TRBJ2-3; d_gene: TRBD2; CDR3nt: TGTGCCAGCACCGTACACCGGGGGGGAGGGACAGATACGCAGTATTTT; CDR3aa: CASTVHRGGGTDTQYF
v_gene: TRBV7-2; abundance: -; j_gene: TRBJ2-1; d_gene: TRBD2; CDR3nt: TGTGCCAGCAGCTTGGTTAGCGGGGGTTCCTACAATGAGCAGTTCTTC; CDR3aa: CASSLVSGGSYNEQFF
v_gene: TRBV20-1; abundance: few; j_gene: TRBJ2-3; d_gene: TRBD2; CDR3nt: TGCAGTGCTTTAGCGGGGGGGCGTACAGATACGCAGTATTTT; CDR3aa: CSALAGGRTDTQYF
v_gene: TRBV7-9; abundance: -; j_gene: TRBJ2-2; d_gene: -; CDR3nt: TGTGCCAGCAGCTTCCAACGGGGGGAGCTGTTTTTT; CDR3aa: CASSFQRGELFF
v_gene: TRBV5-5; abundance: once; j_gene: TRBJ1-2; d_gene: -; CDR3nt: TGTGCCAGCAGCTTATCAGGGGACGGCTATGGCTACACCTTC; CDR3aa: CASSLSGDGYGYTF
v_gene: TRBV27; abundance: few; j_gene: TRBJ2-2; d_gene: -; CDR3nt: TGTGCCAGCAGTTTATTGGGTGGCGACGGGGAGCTGTTTTTT; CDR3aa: CASSLLGGDGELFF
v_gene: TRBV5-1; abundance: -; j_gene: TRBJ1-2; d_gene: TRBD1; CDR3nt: TGCGCCAGCAGCTTACAGGGGCTGGATGGCTACACCTTC; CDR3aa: CASSLQGLDGYTF
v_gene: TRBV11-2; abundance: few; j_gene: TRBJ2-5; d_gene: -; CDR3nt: TGTGCCAGCAGCTTAAGCGAGATGGAGTGGGAGACCCAGTACTTC; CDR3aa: CASSLSEMEWETQYF
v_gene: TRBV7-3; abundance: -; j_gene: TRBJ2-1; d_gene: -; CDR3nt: TGTGCCAGCAGCACCGACCCCCGGGCCTACAATGAGCAGTTCTTC; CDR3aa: CASSTDPRAYNEQFF
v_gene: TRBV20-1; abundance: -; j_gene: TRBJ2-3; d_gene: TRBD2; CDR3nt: TGCAGTGCTCGCCCTCGGCGGTTCCTAGCGGGGGAGACAGATACGCAGTATTTT; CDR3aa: CSARPRRFLAGETDTQYF
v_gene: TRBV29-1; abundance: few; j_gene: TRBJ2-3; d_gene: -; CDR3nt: TGCAGCGTTGATGGGGGGATTGCAGATACGCAGTATTTT; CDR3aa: CSVDGGIADTQYF
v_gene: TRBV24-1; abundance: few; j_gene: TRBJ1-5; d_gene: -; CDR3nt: TGTGCCACCAGTGACCCCAGCAGCAATCAGCCCCAGCATTTT; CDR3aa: CATSDPSSNQPQHF
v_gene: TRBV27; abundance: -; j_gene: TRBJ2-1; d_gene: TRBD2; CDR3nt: TGTGCCAGCAGTTTTTCTAGCGGTGATGAGCAGTTCTTC; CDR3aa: CASSFSSGDEQFF
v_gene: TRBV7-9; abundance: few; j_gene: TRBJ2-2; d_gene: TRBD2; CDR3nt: TGTGCCAGCAGCACTAGCGGGGAGTACACCGGGGAGCTGTTTTTT; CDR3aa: CASSTSGEYTGELFF
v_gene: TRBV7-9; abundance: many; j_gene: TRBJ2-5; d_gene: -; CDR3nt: TGTGCCAGCAGCCCCCACAGGGGTTGGAGGGGGGAGACCCAGTACTTC; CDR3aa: CASSPHRGWRGETQYF